Listed below are T cell receptor beta chains from one sample, sequenced in a study of blood T cell repertoires in COVID-19. The data were produced by immunoSEQ multiplex PCR, yet TCRdb's version contains in-frame clones alone and is incomplete. The sample has hundreds of thousands of clones; about 91% are singletons. Sequencing was carried out using peripheral blood. Receptors originate from a woman younger than 45 who had recovered from COVID-19. Both conserved end residues are part of each CDR3. D genes are given only for firm matches. Clone sizes are given selectively: once, few, many, or a class where the clone is expanded.

j_call,v_call,d_call,clone_size,cdr3_aa,cdr3_nt
TRBJ1-3,TRBV7-2,.,.,CASSLGGRGYTIYF,TGTGCCAGCAGCTTAGGGGGCAGGGGATACACCATATATTTT
TRBJ1-5,TRBV19,.,.,CAINQEGGPQHF,TGTGCCATCAACCAGGAAGGAGGGCCCCAGCATTTT
TRBJ1-1,TRBV20-1,.,.,CSARDEGKAFF,TGCAGTGCTAGAGATGAGGGTAAAGCTTTCTTT
TRBJ2-1,TRBV18,TRBD2,.,CASSPRTSGGERNEQFF,TGTGCCAGCTCACCCCGGACTAGCGGGGGGGAACGGAATGAGCAGTTCTTC
TRBJ1-4,TRBV18,.,.,CASSPTGGEKLFF,TGTGCCAGCTCACCCACGGGTGGTGAAAAACTGTTTTTT
TRBJ2-3,TRBV7-3,TRBD2,.,CASSLKAGPDTQYF,TGTGCCAGCAGCTTAAAAGCGGGGCCCGATACGCAGTATTTT
TRBJ2-7,TRBV7-2,.,.,CASSLGSRREQYF,TGTGCCAGCAGCCTGGGGAGTAGGCGGGAGCAGTACTTC
TRBJ2-5,TRBV4-1,TRBD2,once,CASSLAGGPGPLQETQYF,TGCGCCAGCTCCCTGGCGGGGGGGCCAGGCCCCCTCCAAGAGACCCAGTACTTC
TRBJ1-1,TRBV9,.,.,CASSRAGGPNTEAFF,TGTGCCAGCAGCCGGGCGGGGGGTCCTAACACTGAAGCTTTCTTT
TRBJ2-1,TRBV2,.,.,CASTREESPGFF,TGTGCCAGCACCAGAGAGGAGTCCCCGGGGTTCTTC
TRBJ1-1,TRBV9,.,.,CASSVVDSPEAFF,TGTGCCAGCAGCGTCGTGGACAGCCCTGAAGCTTTCTTT
TRBJ1-1,TRBV3-1/TRBV3-2,TRBD1,.,CASSHSTGGMNTEAFF,TGTGCCAGCAGCCACTCGACAGGGGGAATGAACACTGAAGCTTTCTTT
TRBJ2-1,TRBV9,TRBD2,.,CASNVGLAGGYDEQFF,TGTGCCAGCAACGTCGGACTAGCGGGGGGCTATGATGAGCAGTTCTTC
TRBJ2-5,TRBV27,.,.,CASSLRRRETQYF,TGTGCCAGCAGTTTACGGAGGCGAGAGACCCAGTACTTC
TRBJ1-4,TRBV5-1,TRBD1,.,CASSTGTGELFF,TGCGCCAGCAGCACCGGGACAGGGGAACTGTTTTTT
TRBJ1-4,TRBV28,.,.,CASSLTLGRDEKLFF,TGTGCCAGCAGTTTAACCCTGGGCAGGGATGAAAAACTGTTTTTT
TRBJ2-1,TRBV9,TRBD2,.,CASSGLAGGYNEQFF,TGTGCCAGCAGCGGACTGGCGGGGGGCTACAATGAGCAGTTCTTC
TRBJ2-2,TRBV11-2,.,.,CASSPRDTGELFF,TGTGCCAGCAGCCCGAGGGACACCGGGGAGCTGTTTTTT
TRBJ2-2,TRBV3-1/TRBV3-2,.,.,CASTYLGAGELFF,TGTGCCAGCACCTACCTAGGGGCCGGGGAGCTGTTTTTT
TRBJ1-1,TRBV5-3,TRBD1,.,CARSLTRQGMNTEAFF,TGTGCCAGAAGCTTAACAAGACAGGGGATGAACACTGAAGCTTTCTTT
TRBJ2-7,TRBV4-1,.,.,CASSQATEGPTSYEQYF,TGCGCCAGCAGCCAGGCTACGGAGGGGCCGACCTCCTACGAGCAGTACTTC
TRBJ1-2,TRBV7-9,TRBD1,.,CASSIKMTGIYGYTF,TGTGCCAGCAGCATTAAGATGACAGGGATATATGGCTACACCTTC
TRBJ1-6,TRBV7-3,TRBD1,.,CASSLSPGQGATGHSPLHF,TGTGCCAGCAGCTTATCGCCGGGACAGGGGGCCACGGGGCATTCACCCCTCCACTTT
TRBJ1-1,TRBV28,.,few,CASSSLGGIGEAFF,TGTGCCAGCAGTTCCTTGGGGGGGATTGGGGAAGCTTTCTTT
TRBJ1-5,TRBV7-9,.,.,CASSLEGGHSNQPQHF,TGTGCCAGCAGCTTAGAGGGGGGGCACAGCAATCAGCCCCAGCATTTT
TRBJ2-7,TRBV24-1,TRBD1,.,CATSDSRQGHYEQYF,TGTGCCACCAGTGATTCTCGACAGGGGCACTACGAGCAGTACTTC
TRBJ2-1,TRBV14,.,.,CASSQVGVGGQFF,TGTGCCAGCAGCCAAGTCGGGGTCGGGGGGCAGTTCTTC
TRBJ1-5,TRBV16,TRBD1,.,CASSRTGTGARNQPQHF,TGTGCCAGCAGCCGAACCGGGACAGGGGCCAGAAATCAGCCCCAGCATTTT
TRBJ2-5,TRBV3-1/TRBV3-2,TRBD2,few,CASSPRGGGLLRETQYF,TGTGCCAGCAGCCCTCGAGGCGGGGGGTTGTTGAGAGAGACCCAGTACTTC
TRBJ1-5,TRBV10-3,.,.,CASRGVNQPQHF,TGTGCGAGCAGGGGTGTGAATCAGCCCCAGCATTTT
TRBJ1-4,TRBV2,TRBD1,.,CASGRLDRGEKLFF,TGTGCCAGCGGTCGACTGGACAGGGGAGAAAAACTGTTTTTT
TRBJ2-3,TRBV16,TRBD1,.,CASSQPEGRGPDTQYF,TGTGCCAGCAGCCAACCCGAGGGCAGGGGGCCAGATACGCAGTATTTT
TRBJ1-5,TRBV6-4,.,.,CASSDSTGEVRQPQHF,TGTGCCAGCAGTGACTCGACCGGGGAGGTAAGGCAGCCCCAGCATTTT
TRBJ2-3,TRBV4-1,TRBD1,.,CASSQEIGQGSDTQYF,TGCGCCAGCAGCCAAGAAATAGGACAGGGGTCAGATACGCAGTATTTT
TRBJ1-1,TRBV21-1,.,.,CASSAVGGRQKAFF,TGTGCCAGCAGCGCAGTTGGAGGGAGGCAGAAAGCTTTCTTT
TRBJ2-1,TRBV19,TRBD1,.,CASRSTGTGEVEQFF,TGTGCCAGTAGGTCAACCGGGACAGGGGAGGTTGAGCAGTTCTTC
TRBJ1-4,TRBV18,.,.,CASSPGGTTNEKLFF,TGTGCCAGCTCACCTGGAGGGACAACTAATGAAAAACTGTTTTTT
TRBJ1-2,TRBV5-4,.,few,CASSFSGGNYGYTF,TGTGCCAGCAGCTTTTCGGGGGGGAACTATGGCTACACCTTC
TRBJ1-4,TRBV7-9,.,.,CASSLAWSEKLFF,TGTGCCAGCAGCTTAGCTTGGAGCGAGAAACTGTTTTTT
TRBJ1-2,TRBV6-5,.,.,CASSYSGAFTGYTF,TGTGCCAGCAGTTACTCGGGGGCGTTCACTGGCTACACCTTC
TRBJ1-2,TRBV24-1,.,.,CATSDEQGDYGYTF,TGTGCCACCAGTGATGAACAGGGAGATTATGGCTACACCTTC
TRBJ2-7,TRBV7-2,.,.,CASSLAPVDSYEQYF,TGTGCCAGCAGCTTAGCTCCGGTAGACTCCTACGAGCAGTACTTC
TRBJ2-7,TRBV10-3,TRBD1,.,CAIGQGGDYEQYF,TGTGCCATTGGACAGGGGGGAGACTACGAGCAGTACTTC
TRBJ2-4,TRBV7-2,TRBD1,.,CASSVDRGKNIQYF,TGTGCCAGCAGCGTCGACAGGGGAAAAAACATTCAGTACTTC
TRBJ2-1,TRBV24-1,TRBD2,.,CATSSLAGGPSEQFF,TGTGCCACCAGTTCCCTAGCGGGGGGGCCATCCGAGCAGTTCTTC
TRBJ2-2,TRBV7-2,TRBD1,.,CASSPRDRGVDVELFF,TGTGCCAGCAGCCCGAGAGACAGGGGAGTTGATGTGGAGCTGTTTTTT
TRBJ2-3,TRBV5-6,.,.,CASSYWGPEDTQYF,TGTGCCAGCAGCTATTGGGGCCCGGAAGATACGCAGTATTTT
TRBJ2-1,TRBV13,.,.,CASSTTSPSLRNEQFF,TGTGCCAGCAGTACTACTAGCCCATCATTGAGGAATGAGCAGTTCTTC
TRBJ2-2,TRBV2,.,.,CASSLGTNTGELFF,TGTGCCAGCAGTCTCGGTACGAACACCGGGGAGCTGTTTTTT
TRBJ1-4,TRBV30,.,.,CAWSVSRGKLFF,TGTGCCTGGAGTGTGTCCCGGGGAAAACTGTTTTTT
TRBJ2-5,TRBV20-1,.,.,CSALEETQYF,TGCAGTGCCCTGGAGGAGACCCAGTACTTC
TRBJ1-1,TRBV11-2,TRBD1,.,CASSFHRDRGFTEAFF,TGTGCCAGCAGCTTCCACCGTGACAGGGGTTTTACTGAAGCTTTCTTT
TRBJ2-3,TRBV5-1,TRBD2,few,CASSSIESSGATDTQYF,TGCGCCAGCAGCTCCATTGAGTCTAGCGGGGCCACAGATACGCAGTATTTT